This T cell receptor (beta chain) was captured in a study of cytomegalovirus exposure and HLA in healthy donors. General study findings and limits: In a later analysis, 17,000 or so TCR beta sequences were associated with HLA alleles at 0.05 false discovery rate. Trimming of TCR beta V- and J-genes showed a link, identified in a later analysis, to a missense DCLRE1C variant.

PCR used 60 Vbeta primers and 13 Jbeta primers. Assay: immunoSEQ multiplex PCR; the TCRdb copy retains only in-frame clones and omits some. Among about 160,000 clones, 80% to 85% were seen once, and the ten largest hold under 2%. A word on this clone: Antigen unknown.

Looked up from germline, CDR1 is SGHAT and CDR2 is FQNNGV. The J segment lost 6 bases and the V segment lost 4 bases, leaving 8 bases of the junction unmatched. The CDR3 length is 16 residues. This receptor was obtained from a young man in good health and CMV-seronegative. J is TRBJ2-2 and V is TRBV11-2; 10 bases match TRBD1. The sequenced material came from PBMCs. CDR3 nucleotides: TGTGCCAGCAGCTACCCCCGGACAGGGGGGGCCGGGGAGCTGTTTTTT. It encodes CASSYPRTGGAGELFF.